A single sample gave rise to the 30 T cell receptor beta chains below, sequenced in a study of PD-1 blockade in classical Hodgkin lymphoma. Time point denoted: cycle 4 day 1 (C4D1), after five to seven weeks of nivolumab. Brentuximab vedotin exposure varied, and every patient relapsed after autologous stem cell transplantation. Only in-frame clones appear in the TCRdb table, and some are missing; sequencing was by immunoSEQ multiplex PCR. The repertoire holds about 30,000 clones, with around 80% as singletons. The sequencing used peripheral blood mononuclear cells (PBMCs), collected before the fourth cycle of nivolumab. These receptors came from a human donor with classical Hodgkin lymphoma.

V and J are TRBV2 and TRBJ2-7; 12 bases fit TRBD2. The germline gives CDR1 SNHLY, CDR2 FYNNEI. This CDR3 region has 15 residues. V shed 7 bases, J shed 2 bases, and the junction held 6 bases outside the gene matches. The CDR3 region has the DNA TGTGCCAGCACTTGGACTAGCGGGACCACCTACGAGCAGTACTTC. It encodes CASTWTSGTTYEQYF.

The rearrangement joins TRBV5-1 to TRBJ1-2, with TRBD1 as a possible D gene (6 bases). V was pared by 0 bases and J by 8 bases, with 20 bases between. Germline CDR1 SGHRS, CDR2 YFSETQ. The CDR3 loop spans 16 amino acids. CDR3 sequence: CASSLESGRGFSGYTF. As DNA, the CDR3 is TGCGCCAGCAGCTTGGAAAGCGGGAGGGGGTTTAGCGGCTACACCTTC.

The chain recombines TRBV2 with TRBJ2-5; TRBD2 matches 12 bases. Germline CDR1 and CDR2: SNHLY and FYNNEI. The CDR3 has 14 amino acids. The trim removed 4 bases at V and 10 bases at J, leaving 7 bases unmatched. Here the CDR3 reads CASSGLAGVGSQYF. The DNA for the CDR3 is TGTGCCAGCAGTGGACTAGCGGGAGTAGGGAGCCAGTACTTC.

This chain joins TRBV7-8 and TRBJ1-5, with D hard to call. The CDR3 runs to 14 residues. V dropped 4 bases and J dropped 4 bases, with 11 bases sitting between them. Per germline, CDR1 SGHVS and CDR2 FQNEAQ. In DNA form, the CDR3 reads TGTGCCAGCAGCTCCCCCGGTATGAATCAGCCCCAGCATTTT. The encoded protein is CASSSPGMNQPQHF.

CDR3: CASRPLQGSNYGYTF. For the CDR3, the DNA is TGTGCCAGCAGACCCTTACAGGGGAGTAACTATGGCTACACCTTC. The chain couples TRBV11-2 to TRBJ1-2; TRBD1 aligns across 7 bases. Germline values: CDR1 SGHAT, CDR2 FQNNGV. This CDR3 region has 15 residues. The V segment lost 6 bases and the J segment 1 base; nucleotides outside the gene matches: 8.

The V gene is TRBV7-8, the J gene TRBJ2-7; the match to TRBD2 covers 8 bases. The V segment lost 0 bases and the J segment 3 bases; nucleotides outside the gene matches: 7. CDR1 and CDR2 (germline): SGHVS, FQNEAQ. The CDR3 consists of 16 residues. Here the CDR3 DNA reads TGTGCCAGCAGCTTAGCCCCTAAGGCGGGGGGCTACGAGCAGTACTTC. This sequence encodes CASSLAPKAGGYEQYF.

The CDR3 is CASSISAINYNEQFF. CDR3 bases: TGTGCCAGTAGTATATCGGCAATAAACTACAATGAGCAGTTCTTC. V and J are TRBV19 and TRBJ2-1; no clear D. Trimming removed 2 bases at V and 3 bases at J, with 11 bases between. Looked up from germline, CDR1 is LNHDA and CDR2 is SQIVND (reference sequence). The CDR3 has 15 residues.

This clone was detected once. CDR3 coding DNA: TGTGCCAGCAGCCCCGGACAGGGGGCTAAGCCCCAGCATTTT. Translated, it gives CASSPGQGAKPQHF. The chain carries TRBV7-2 and TRBJ1-5; 11 nucleotides agree with TRBD1. The V gene end was trimmed by 5 bases and the J gene end by 8 bases; junction bases not matched to a gene: 5. Germline CDR1 is SGHTA and CDR2 is FQGNSA. This CDR3 region has 14 residues.

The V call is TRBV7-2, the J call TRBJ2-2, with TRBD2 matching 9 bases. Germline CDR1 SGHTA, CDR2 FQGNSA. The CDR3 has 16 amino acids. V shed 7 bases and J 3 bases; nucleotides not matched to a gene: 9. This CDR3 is CASTGRREGYTGELFF. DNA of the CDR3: TGTGCCAGCACTGGCCGGCGGGAGGGGTACACCGGGGAGCTGTTTTTT.

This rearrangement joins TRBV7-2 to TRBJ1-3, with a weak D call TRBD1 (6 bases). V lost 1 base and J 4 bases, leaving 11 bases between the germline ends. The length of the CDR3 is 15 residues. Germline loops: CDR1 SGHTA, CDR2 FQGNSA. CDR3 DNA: TGTGCCAGCAGCTTAGGAGGGGGAGCCGGAAACACCATATATTTT. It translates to CASSLGGGAGNTIYF.

CDR3 sequence: CASSLSLGVAGSQPQHF. DNA for the CDR3: TGTGCCAGCAGTTTATCGTTGGGGGTGGCCGGCAGTCAGCCCCAGCATTTT. The chain joins TRBV27 to TRBJ1-5; maybe TRBD1 (5 bases). Trimming removed 0 bases from V and 6 bases from J, with 18 bases in between. Germline lookup yields CDR1 MNHEY and CDR2 SMNVEV (reference sequence). This CDR3 is built from 17 residues.

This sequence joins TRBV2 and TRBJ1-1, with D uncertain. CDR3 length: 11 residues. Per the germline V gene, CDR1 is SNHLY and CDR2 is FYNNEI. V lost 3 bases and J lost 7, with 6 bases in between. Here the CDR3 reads CASSDAGEAFF. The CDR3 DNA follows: TGTGCCAGCAGTGACGCGGGTGAAGCTTTCTTT.

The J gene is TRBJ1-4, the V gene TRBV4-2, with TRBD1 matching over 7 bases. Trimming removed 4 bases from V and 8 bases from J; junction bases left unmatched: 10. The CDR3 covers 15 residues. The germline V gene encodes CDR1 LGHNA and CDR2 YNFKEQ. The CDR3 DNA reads TGTGCCAGCAGCCTTCGGGACAGTTCTAGAGAAAAACTGTTTTTT. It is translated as CASSLRDSSREKLFF.

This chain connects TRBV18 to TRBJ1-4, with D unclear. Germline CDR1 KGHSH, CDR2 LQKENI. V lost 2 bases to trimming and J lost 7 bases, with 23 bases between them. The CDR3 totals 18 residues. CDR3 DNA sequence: TGTGCCAGCTCACCAACCCCTGGGCAGCCTGCCGTGGGTGAAAAACTGTTTTTT. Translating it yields CASSPTPGQPAVGEKLFF. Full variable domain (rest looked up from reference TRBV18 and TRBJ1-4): NAGVMQNPRHLVRRRGQEARLRCSPMKGHSHVYWYRQLPEEGLKFMVYLQKENIIDESGMPKERFSAEFPKEGPSILRIQQVVRGDSAAYFCASSPTPGQPAVGEKLFFGSGTQLSVL.

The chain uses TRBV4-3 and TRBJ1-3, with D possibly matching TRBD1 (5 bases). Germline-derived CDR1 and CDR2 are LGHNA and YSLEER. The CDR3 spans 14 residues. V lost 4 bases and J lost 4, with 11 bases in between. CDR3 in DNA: TGCGCCAGCAGCCCGGACAACATGGGAAACACCATATATTTT. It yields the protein CASSPDNMGNTIYF.

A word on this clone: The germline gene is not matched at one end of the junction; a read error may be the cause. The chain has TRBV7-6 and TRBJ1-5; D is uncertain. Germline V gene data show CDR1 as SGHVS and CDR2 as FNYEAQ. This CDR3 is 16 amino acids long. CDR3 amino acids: CASGLDPLDSNQPQHF. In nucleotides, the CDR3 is TGTGCCAGCGGCTTAGACCCATTAGATAGCAATCAGCCCCAGCATTTT. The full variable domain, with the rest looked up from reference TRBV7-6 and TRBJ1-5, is GAGVSQSPRYKVTKRGQDVALRCDPISGHVSLYWYRQALGQGPEFLTYFNYEAQQDKSGLPNDRFSAERPEGSISTLTIQRTEQRDSAMYRCASGLDPLDSNQPQHFGDGTRLSIL.

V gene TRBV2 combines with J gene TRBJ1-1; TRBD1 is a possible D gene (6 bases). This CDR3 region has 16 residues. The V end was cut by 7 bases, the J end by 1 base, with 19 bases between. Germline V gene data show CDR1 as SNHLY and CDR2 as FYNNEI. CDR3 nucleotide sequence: TGTGCCAGCACCGACCCGGGACATCCAAAGAACACTGAAGCTTTCTTT. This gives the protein CASTDPGHPKNTEAFF. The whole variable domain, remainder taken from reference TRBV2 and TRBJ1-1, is EPEVTQTPSHQVTQMGQEVILRCVPISNHLYFYWYRQILGQKVEFLVSFYNNEISEKSEIFDDQFSVERPDGSNFTLKIRSTKLEDSAMYFCASTDPGHPKNTEAFFGQGTRLTVV.

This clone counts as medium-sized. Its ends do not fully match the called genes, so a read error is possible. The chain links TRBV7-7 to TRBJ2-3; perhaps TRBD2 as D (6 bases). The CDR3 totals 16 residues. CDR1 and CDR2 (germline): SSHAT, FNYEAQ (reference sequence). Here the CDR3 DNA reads TGTGCTAGCAGCTTAGGAGCCGGGAGAGGTCCAGATACGCAGTATTTT. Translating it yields CASSLGAGRGPDTQYF.

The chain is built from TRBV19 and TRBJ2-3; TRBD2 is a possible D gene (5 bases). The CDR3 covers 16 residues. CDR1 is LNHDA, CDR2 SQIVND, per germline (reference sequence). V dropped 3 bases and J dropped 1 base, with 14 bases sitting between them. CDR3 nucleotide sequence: TGTGCCAGTAGTATCTTGACGGGGTTGGGCACAGATACGCAGTATTTT. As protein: CASSILTGLGTDTQYF.

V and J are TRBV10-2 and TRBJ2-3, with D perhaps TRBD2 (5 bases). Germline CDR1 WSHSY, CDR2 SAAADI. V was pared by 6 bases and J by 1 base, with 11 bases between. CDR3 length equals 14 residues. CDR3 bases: TGCGCCAGCAGGCCCGGACTCGGCACAGATACGCAGTATTTT. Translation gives CASRPGLGTDTQYF.

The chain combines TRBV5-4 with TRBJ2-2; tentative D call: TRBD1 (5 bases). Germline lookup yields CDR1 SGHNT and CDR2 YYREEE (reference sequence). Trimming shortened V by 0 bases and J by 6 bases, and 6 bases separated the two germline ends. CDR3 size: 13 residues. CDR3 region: CASSLDRSGELFF. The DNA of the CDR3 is TGTGCCAGCAGCTTGGACAGGTCCGGGGAGCTGTTTTTT.

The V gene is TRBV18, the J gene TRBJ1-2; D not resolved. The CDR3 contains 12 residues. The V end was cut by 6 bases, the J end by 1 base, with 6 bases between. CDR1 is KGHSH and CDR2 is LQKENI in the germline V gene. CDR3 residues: CASSVDNYGYTF. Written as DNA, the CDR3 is TGTGCCAGCTCGGTTGATAACTATGGCTACACCTTC.

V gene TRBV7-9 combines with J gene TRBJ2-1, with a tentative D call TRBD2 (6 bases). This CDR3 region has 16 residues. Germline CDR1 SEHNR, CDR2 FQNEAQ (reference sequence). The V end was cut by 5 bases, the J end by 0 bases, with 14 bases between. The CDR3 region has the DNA TGTGCCAGCAGCCAAACCCGGGACTTCTCCTACAATGAGCAGTTCTTC. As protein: CASSQTRDFSYNEQFF.

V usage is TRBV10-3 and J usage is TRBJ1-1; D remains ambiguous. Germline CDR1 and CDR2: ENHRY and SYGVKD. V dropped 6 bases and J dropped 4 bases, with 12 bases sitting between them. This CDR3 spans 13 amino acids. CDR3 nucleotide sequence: TGTGCCATCAGGGCCGATCAGACCACTGAAGCTTTCTTT. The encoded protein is CAIRADQTTEAFF.

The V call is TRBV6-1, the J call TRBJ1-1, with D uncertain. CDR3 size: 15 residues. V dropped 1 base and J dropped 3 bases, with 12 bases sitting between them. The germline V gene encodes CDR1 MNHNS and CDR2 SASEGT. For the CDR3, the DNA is TGTGCCAGCAGTGAAGGAGTAGGCGGGGACACTGAAGCTTTCTTT. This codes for CASSEGVGGDTEAFF.

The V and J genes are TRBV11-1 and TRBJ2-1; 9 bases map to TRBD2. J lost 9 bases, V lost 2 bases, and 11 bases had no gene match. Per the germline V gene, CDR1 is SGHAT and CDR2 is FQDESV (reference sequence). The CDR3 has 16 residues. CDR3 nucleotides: TGTGCCAGCAGCTTATATAGCGGGAGTCATCTCGGTGAGCAGTTCTTC. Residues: CASSLYSGSHLGEQFF.

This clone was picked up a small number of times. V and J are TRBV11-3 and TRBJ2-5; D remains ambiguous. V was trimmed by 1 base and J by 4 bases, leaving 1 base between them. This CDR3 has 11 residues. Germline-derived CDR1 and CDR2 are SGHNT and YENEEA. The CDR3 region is CASSLGETQYF. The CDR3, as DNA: TGTGCCAGCAGCTTAGGAGAGACCCAGTACTTC.

The CDR3: CASRLNTNYGYTF. The CDR3 DNA is TGTGCCAGCAGATTAAACACTAACTATGGCTACACCTTC. This rearrangement joins TRBV27 to TRBJ1-2; no definite D call. The CDR3 totals 13 residues. Germline V lookup: CDR1 MNHEY, CDR2 SMNVEV (reference sequence). Trimming removed 6 bases at V and 0 bases at J, with 8 bases between.

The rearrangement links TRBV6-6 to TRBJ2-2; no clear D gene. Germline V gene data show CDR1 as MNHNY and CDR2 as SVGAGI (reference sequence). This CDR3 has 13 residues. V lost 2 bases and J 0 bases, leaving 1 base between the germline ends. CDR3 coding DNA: TGTGCCAGCAGTTACGCGAACACCGGGGAGCTGTTTTTT. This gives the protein CASSYANTGELFF.

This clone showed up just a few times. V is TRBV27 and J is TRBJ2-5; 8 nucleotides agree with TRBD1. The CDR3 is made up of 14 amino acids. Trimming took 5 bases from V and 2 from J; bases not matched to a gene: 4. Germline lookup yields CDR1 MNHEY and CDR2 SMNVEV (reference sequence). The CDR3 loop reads CASSKWTGQETQYF. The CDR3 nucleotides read TGTGCCAGCAGTAAATGGACAGGGCAAGAGACCCAGTACTTC.